A selection of T cell receptor beta chains follows, all from one sample in a study of blood T cell repertoires in COVID-19. Profiled with immunoSEQ multiplex PCR; TCRdb holds only in-frame clones, not every one. Among 150,000 to 200,000 clones listed, roughly 88% were seen once. Sample: peripheral blood. Every receptor here comes from a woman younger than 45 with acute or convalescent COVID-19. Both conserved end residues are part of each CDR3. The D gene is left open where the match is weak. Only part of the rows carry a size: once, few, many, or a class if the clone is expanded.

J	D	size	V	CDR3	DNA
TRBJ2-1	TRBD2	-	TRBV5-1	CASSLDPAGDQFF	TGCGCCAGCAGCTTGGATCCAGCGGGAGACCAGTTCTTC
TRBJ1-1	TRBD1	-	TRBV7-9	CATQRGTGNMKAFF	TGTGCCACCCAGAGGGGGACAGGGAATATGAAAGCTTTCTTT
TRBJ1-2	-	-	TRBV5-4	CASSPTGLANYGYTF	TGTGCCAGCAGCCCAACAGGACTAGCTAACTATGGCTACACCTTC
TRBJ1-5	-	-	TRBV2	CASSEALRGYQPQHF	TGTGCCAGCAGTGAAGCGCTTAGGGGGTATCAGCCCCAGCATTTT
TRBJ1-5	TRBD1	-	TRBV30	CAWRDRGLWQPQHF	TGTGCCTGGAGGGACAGGGGACTCTGGCAGCCCCAGCATTTT
TRBJ1-1	-	-	TRBV10-3	CAISERSLNTEAFF	TGTGCCATCAGTGAACGCAGTCTGAACACTGAAGCTTTCTTT
TRBJ2-4	-	once	TRBV12-3/TRBV12-4	CASSLVENIQYF	TGTGCCAGCAGTTTAGTCGAAAACATTCAGTACTTC
TRBJ1-1	-	-	TRBV29-1	CSVITRLTEAFF	TGCAGCGTTATAACTAGGTTGACTGAAGCTTTCTTT
TRBJ2-5	-	-	TRBV11-1	CASSQTRVETQYF	TGTGCCAGCAGCCAGACTCGGGTGGAGACCCAGTACTTC
TRBJ2-2	TRBD2	-	TRBV12-3/TRBV12-4	CATSTSGRGELFF	TGTGCCACCTCCACTAGCGGGAGAGGGGAGCTGTTTTTT
TRBJ2-1	TRBD2	-	TRBV9	CASSALAGFSYNEQFF	TGTGCCAGCAGCGCCTTAGCGGGATTTTCCTACAATGAGCAGTTCTTC
TRBJ1-6	TRBD1	-	TRBV5-1	CASSFTGGDSPLHF	TGCGCCAGCAGCTTTACAGGGGGCGACTCACCCCTCCACTTT
TRBJ2-1	TRBD2	once	TRBV5-4	CASSSPFGGSKDNEQFF	TGTGCCAGCAGCTCCCCCTTTGGCGGGAGCAAAGACAATGAGCAGTTCTTC
TRBJ2-1	TRBD2	-	TRBV28	CASSFSGRGDNEQFF	TGTGCCAGCAGTTTTTCTGGGCGGGGGGACAATGAGCAGTTCTTC
TRBJ2-7	-	-	TRBV5-1	CASSLGLGTYEQYF	TGCGCCAGCAGCTTGGGACTAGGGACCTACGAGCAGTACTTC
TRBJ2-2	-	-	TRBV3-1/TRBV3-2	CASRLANTGELFF	TGTGCCAGCCGACTAGCGAACACCGGGGAGCTGTTTTTT
TRBJ2-3	-	-	TRBV12-3/TRBV12-4	CASSRTRWDTQYF	TGTGCCAGCAGTCGTACGAGGTGGGATACGCAGTATTTT
TRBJ1-2	-	-	TRBV6-1	CASSVGHSPINYGYTF	TGTGCCAGCAGTGTGGGACACTCGCCGATCAACTATGGCTACACCTTC
TRBJ2-6	-	once	TRBV18	CASAGLAPSGANVLTF	TGTGCCAGCGCTGGACTCGCACCATCTGGGGCCAACGTCCTGACTTTC
TRBJ2-1	TRBD2	-	TRBV5-1	CASAAGGYNEQFF	TGCGCCAGCGCAGCGGGAGGGTACAATGAGCAGTTCTTC
TRBJ2-1	TRBD2	-	TRBV28	CASSLPSGRPQLNEQFF	TGTGCCAGCAGTTTGCCAAGCGGGAGGCCCCAACTCAATGAGCAGTTCTTC
TRBJ1-1	-	-	TRBV6-5	CATRRLGRSEAFF	TGTGCCACCCGAAGGTTGGGCCGTTCTGAAGCTTTCTTT
TRBJ2-2	TRBD2	-	TRBV15	CATAGDTGELFF	TGTGCCACCGCGGGGGACACCGGGGAGCTGTTTTTT
TRBJ1-1	-	once	TRBV7-2	CASSLYRDTGAFF	TGTGCCAGCAGCCTTTACCGGGACACAGGAGCTTTCTTT
TRBJ1-4	-	-	TRBV15	CATSRASPTNEKLFF	TGTGCCACCAGCAGAGCGTCCCCAACTAATGAAAAACTGTTTTTT
TRBJ2-2	-	-	TRBV19	CASSIDRRKGTGELFF	TGTGCCAGTAGTATAGATCGGCGCAAGGGGACCGGGGAGCTGTTTTTT
TRBJ2-7	-	-	TRBV5-1	CASSQPGDYEQYF	TGCGCCAGCAGTCAGCCGGGGGACTACGAGCAGTACTTC
TRBJ2-7	TRBD1	-	TRBV2	CASSSGTVNGQYF	TGTGCCAGCAGTAGTGGGACAGTCAACGGGCAGTACTTC
TRBJ2-1	-	-	TRBV5-1	CASSLADSSYNEQFF	TGCGCCAGCAGCTTGGCCGACAGCTCCTACAATGAGCAGTTCTTC
TRBJ2-1	-	-	TRBV29-1	CSVVVATSYNEQFF	TGCAGCGTTGTAGTAGCGACCTCCTACAATGAGCAGTTCTTC
TRBJ1-1	-	-	TRBV28	CASSGASGMNTEAFF	TGTGCCAGCAGTGGGGCCTCAGGGATGAACACTGAAGCTTTCTTT